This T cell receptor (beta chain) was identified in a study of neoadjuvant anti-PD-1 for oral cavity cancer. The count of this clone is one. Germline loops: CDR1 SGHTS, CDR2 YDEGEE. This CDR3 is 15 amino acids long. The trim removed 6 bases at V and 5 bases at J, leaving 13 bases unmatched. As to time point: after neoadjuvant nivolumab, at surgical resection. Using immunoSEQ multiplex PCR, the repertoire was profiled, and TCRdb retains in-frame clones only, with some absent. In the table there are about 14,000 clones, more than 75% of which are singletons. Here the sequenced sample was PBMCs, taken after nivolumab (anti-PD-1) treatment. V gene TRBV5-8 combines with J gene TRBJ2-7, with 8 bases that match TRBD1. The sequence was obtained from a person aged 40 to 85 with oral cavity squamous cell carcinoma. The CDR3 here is CASNWPGQVRNEQYF. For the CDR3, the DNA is TGTGCCAGCAACTGGCCGGGACAGGTCCGGAACGAGCAGTACTTC.